This T cell receptor beta chain was sequenced for a study of blood T cell repertoires in COVID-19. Study as a whole: Acute and convalescent COVID-19 samples came from the United States, Italy and Spain. Sources were T cells, B-cell-depleted T cells, or PBMCs; the material itself was cDNA or gDNA.

Seattle researchers signed up patients amid active infection and tracked them longitudinally. The CDR3 runs 16 residues. The ends lost 6 bases at V and 5 bases at J; junction bases unmatched: 12. Germline values: CDR1 SEHNR, CDR2 FQNEAQ (reference sequence). In the original workflow: Amplification of reference gene primers was used by the study to estimate nucleated cell counts. Here immunoSEQ multiplex PCR was the method, and the copy in TCRdb shows in-frame clones only, minus some. Clone size and V and J calls were adopted from that table, with D and trimming inferred from the DNA. The sample has around 130,000 clones; about 87% are singletons.

The sequencing sample was made of peripheral blood. This chain uses TRBV7-9 with TRBJ2-2; 7 bases match TRBD1. The sequence came from a human donor with COVID-19, enrolled during active disease. The donor label of this sample is uncertain. The CDR3 spells CASRHNDRVWTGELFF. CDR3 bases: TGTGCCAGCAGACACAACGACAGGGTATGGACCGGGGAGCTGTTTTTT.